This entry lists 7 T cell receptor beta chains sequenced from one sample in a study of T cells in Graves' hyperthyroidism and ophthalmopathy. TCR beta CDR3 regions were amplified from RNA. Carried out on the TCR CDR3, a first-round RT-PCR used the HTBI primer set. TCRdb re-called the multiplex PCR reads through MiXCR, storing one row per CDR3 protein. The table lists about 620,000 distinct CDR3 sequences, 15% to 20% of them singletons, with approximately 3.8% in the top ten. The sequenced material came from blood. Receptors were obtained from a woman in her twenties or thirties with Graves' hyperthyroidism.

This clonotype was observed at least ten times. The chain joins TRBV28 to TRBJ1-2; D not certain. Germline values: CDR1 MDHEN, CDR2 SYDVKM. The V end lost 8 bases, the J end lost 5 bases, and 15 bases lay between the germline ends. This CDR3 spans 13 amino acids. This CDR3 is CASPPEIRYGYTF. CDR3 in DNA: TGTGCCAGCCCCCCGGAGATTCGATATGGCTACACCTTC.

This clonotype has a count of ten or more. The chain combines TRBV2 with TRBJ1-2, with D hard to call. Per the germline V gene, CDR1 is SNHLY and CDR2 is FYNNEI. V dropped 2 bases and J dropped 0 bases, with 7 bases sitting between them. The CDR3 runs to 14 residues. In DNA form, the CDR3 reads TGTGCCAGCAGTGAACTGAATTCTAACTATGGCTACACCTTC. Translation gives CASSELNSNYGYTF.

In the case of this clonotype: Just one base apart from a much larger clone, this may be a read error. This chain uses TRBV20-1 with TRBJ2-1, with D possibly TRBD2 on 6 matching bases. CDR3 length: 16 amino acids. Germline V gives CDR1 DFQATT, CDR2 SNEGSKA (reference sequence). Trimming took 6 bases from V and 8 from J, leaving 26 bases between them. The CDR3 here is CSAPEVRSGASYEQFF. As DNA, the CDR3 is TGCAGTGCGCCAGAGGTCAGGTCGGGAGCATCTTATGAGCAGTTCTTC.

The table lists this clonotype with many counts. This chain's CDR3 is CSAGLTSGPTDTQYF. For the CDR3, the DNA is TGCAGTGCTGGCCTCACTAGCGGACCCACAGATACGCAGTATTTT. The chain employs TRBV20-1 and TRBJ2-3, with 8 bases matching TRBD2. This CDR3 has 15 residues. Germline assignment: CDR1 DFQATT and CDR2 SNEGSKA (reference sequence). The ends lost 5 bases at V and 2 bases at J; junction bases unmatched: 9.

This clonotype was recorded many times. This chain connects TRBV28 to TRBJ2-3, with 12 bases matching TRBD1. Trimming cost V 4 bases and J 3 bases; bases outside gene matches: 14. Germline-derived CDR1 and CDR2 are MDHEN and SYDVKM. The CDR3 runs 19 residues. In DNA form, the CDR3 reads TGTGCCAGCAGTTGGTCCATTCCGGGACAGGGGGCATCGACAGATACGCAGTATTTT. The encoded protein is CASSWSIPGQGASTDTQYF. The variable domain in full, completed from reference TRBV28 and TRBJ2-3, reads DVKVTQSSRYLVKRTGEKVFLECVQDMDHENMFWYRQDPGLGLRLIYFSYDVKMKEKGDIPEGYSVSREKKERFSLILESASTNQTSMYLCASSWSIPGQGASTDTQYFGPGTRLTVL.

Only a few counts were recorded for this clonotype. The J gene is TRBJ1-1, the V gene TRBV9; D gene uncertain. Germline V gene lookup returns CDR1 SGDLS and CDR2 YYNGEE. The CDR3 loop spans 14 amino acids. V lost 2 bases and J 1 base, leaving 9 bases between the germline ends. CDR3 sequence reads: CASSVNSKNTEAFF. As DNA, the CDR3 is TGTGCCAGCAGCGTGAACAGCAAGAACACTGAAGCTTTCTTT.

This chain connects TRBV4-1 to TRBJ1-5; 7 bases align to TRBD1. This CDR3 is built from 16 residues. V lost 3 bases, J lost 3 bases, and 8 bases stayed unmatched. Germline CDR1 and CDR2: MGHRA and YSYEKL. CDR3 amino acids: CASSQPRDSTNQPQHF. The DNA of the CDR3 is TGCGCCAGCAGCCAGCCAAGGGACAGCACCAATCAGCCCCAGCATTTT.